These T cell receptor beta chains were read from a single sample in a study of post-analysis software for immune sequencing data. MiXCR, applied by TCRdb to the PCR reads, yields one record per CDR3 protein. The sample consists of about 770,000 distinct CDR3 sequences, about half of them appearing once. Sequencing was performed on blood. The source of these receptors is a girl aged 5-17 years with multiple sclerosis. CDR3s include the opening cysteine and the closing phenylalanine or tryptophan. The D gene is left open where the match is weak. Expanded clones get a size class; other rows say once, few or many, or leave the size out.

V gene: TRBV28
clone size: .
D gene: TRBD2
J gene: TRBJ2-3
CDR3 DNA: TGTGCCAGCATAGGCGGACTAGCGACAGATACGCAGTATTTT
CDR3 protein: CASIGGLATDTQYF

V gene: TRBV6-2/TRBV6-3
clone size: few
D gene: TRBD2
J gene: TRBJ2-1
CDR3 DNA: TGTGCCAGCAGTTACTCGAGAGCGGGAGGTTTGAATGAGCAGTTCTTC
CDR3 protein: CASSYSRAGGLNEQFF

V gene: TRBV30
clone size: .
D gene: .
J gene: TRBJ2-1
CDR3 DNA: TGTGCCTGGAGTGTACGAGTGACGGGCTCCTACAATGAGCAGTTCTTC
CDR3 protein: CAWSVRVTGSYNEQFF

V gene: TRBV29-1
clone size: .
D gene: TRBD1
J gene: TRBJ1-1
CDR3 DNA: TGCAGCGTTGAAGTTCGGGGGAGGGGGCACACTGAAGCTTTCTTT
CDR3 protein: CSVEVRGRGHTEAFF

V gene: TRBV27
clone size: .
D gene: .
J gene: TRBJ2-3
CDR3 DNA: TGTGCCAGCAGTGGCCGGGGGCGCACAGATACGCAGTATTTT
CDR3 protein: CASSGRGRTDTQYF

V gene: TRBV9
clone size: few
D gene: TRBD2
J gene: TRBJ2-1
CDR3 DNA: TGTGCCAGCAGCGGACTAGCGGGAGTTCAAATCTCCTACAATGAGCAGTTCTTC
CDR3 protein: CASSGLAGVQISYNEQFF

V gene: TRBV9
clone size: .
D gene: .
J gene: TRBJ2-1
CDR3 DNA: TGTGCCAGCAGCGTGGCGGTATGGGGGAATGAGCAGTTCTTC
CDR3 protein: CASSVAVWGNEQFF

V gene: TRBV12-3/TRBV12-4
clone size: .
D gene: .
J gene: TRBJ2-5
CDR3 DNA: TGTGCCAGCAGTTTAGAGCTGGGGAGAGGGGGGCAAGAGACCCAGTACTTC
CDR3 protein: CASSLELGRGGQETQYF

V gene: TRBV15
clone size: .
D gene: .
J gene: TRBJ2-1
CDR3 DNA: TGTGCCACCAGCAATGAACTAACGGGAGATCGAAATGAGCAGTTCTTC
CDR3 protein: CATSNELTGDRNEQFF

V gene: TRBV5-1
clone size: few
D gene: .
J gene: TRBJ2-7
CDR3 DNA: TGCGCCAGCAGCTTGACCCTGACAGGTTACGAGCAGTACTTC
CDR3 protein: CASSLTLTGYEQYF

V gene: TRBV12-3/TRBV12-4
clone size: .
D gene: TRBD1
J gene: TRBJ2-7
CDR3 DNA: TGTGCCAGCAGTAAACAGGGGGCGGGTTACGAGCAGTACTTC
CDR3 protein: CASSKQGAGYEQYF

V gene: TRBV6-5
clone size: .
D gene: .
J gene: TRBJ1-3
CDR3 DNA: TGTGCCAGCAGTCGAGTCCTAAGCTCTGGAAACACCATATATTTT
CDR3 protein: CASSRVLSSGNTIYF

V gene: TRBV20-1
clone size: .
D gene: TRBD2
J gene: TRBJ2-1
CDR3 DNA: TGCAGCACCACTCGACTAGCGGGAGGGCCCTTAAGCTCCTACAATGAGCAGTTCTTC
CDR3 protein: CSTTRLAGGPLSSYNEQFF

V gene: TRBV10-2
clone size: .
D gene: .
J gene: TRBJ2-3
CDR3 DNA: TGCGCCAGCAGTGAGGCTAGCTCGTGGGCCACAGATACGCAGTATTTT
CDR3 protein: CASSEASSWATDTQYF

V gene: TRBV12-3/TRBV12-4
clone size: .
D gene: TRBD1
J gene: TRBJ1-4
CDR3 DNA: TGTGCCAGCAGTCTCATTGGTCTAGGGGGCGGTGGGGAAAAACTGTTTTTT
CDR3 protein: CASSLIGLGGGGEKLFF

V gene: TRBV7-8
clone size: .
D gene: .
J gene: TRBJ2-3
CDR3 DNA: TGTGCCAGCAGCTTAGATGCGGGAGATACGCAGTATTTT
CDR3 protein: CASSLDAGDTQYF

V gene: TRBV6-1
clone size: few
D gene: .
J gene: TRBJ2-5
CDR3 DNA: TGTGCCAGCAGCACAGGGTTGGCAGAGACCCAGTACTTC
CDR3 protein: CASSTGLAETQYF

V gene: TRBV12-3/TRBV12-4
clone size: .
D gene: .
J gene: TRBJ1-2
CDR3 DNA: TGTGCCAGCAGCCTATCTCTTTGGGGATCTCCGGGTGGCTACACCTTC
CDR3 protein: CASSLSLWGSPGGYTF

V gene: TRBV14
clone size: .
D gene: TRBD2
J gene: TRBJ2-1
CDR3 DNA: TGTGCCAGCAGCCTCTTAGGCCGGGAGGGTAAGGTGTACAATGAGCAGTTCTTC
CDR3 protein: CASSLLGREGKVYNEQFF

V gene: TRBV28
clone size: few
D gene: TRBD2
J gene: TRBJ2-1
CDR3 DNA: TGTGCCAGCAGTCTGAAACCTCGAGCGGGAAATCCAGGGAATGAGCAGTTCTTC
CDR3 protein: CASSLKPRAGNPGNEQFF

V gene: TRBV12-5
clone size: few
D gene: .
J gene: TRBJ1-2
CDR3 DNA: TGTGCTAGTGGTTTGGGTCTCTATGGCTACACCTTC
CDR3 protein: CASGLGLYGYTF

V gene: TRBV11-2
clone size: .
D gene: .
J gene: TRBJ2-5
CDR3 DNA: TGTGCCAGCAGCAAAGGGAACTCCGAGACCCAGTACTTC
CDR3 protein: CASSKGNSETQYF

V gene: TRBV6-1
clone size: .
D gene: .
J gene: TRBJ2-3
CDR3 DNA: TGTGCCAGCCTACTAGTAATTGGGACAGATACGCAGTATTTT
CDR3 protein: CASLLVIGTDTQYF

V gene: TRBV7-8
clone size: few
D gene: .
J gene: TRBJ2-1
CDR3 DNA: TGTGCCAGCAGCTACTCCTCGGAGGTCTACAATGAGCAGTTCTTC
CDR3 protein: CASSYSSEVYNEQFF

V gene: TRBV7-9
clone size: .
D gene: TRBD2
J gene: TRBJ2-1
CDR3 DNA: TGTGCCAGCAGCTCCCGGGGGGGGATAAGCAATGAGCAGTTCTTC
CDR3 protein: CASSSRGGISNEQFF

V gene: TRBV7-2
clone size: .
D gene: TRBD2
J gene: TRBJ2-5
CDR3 DNA: TGTGCCAGCAGCTCTGGACTAGCGGGGCCACAAGAGACCCAGTACTTC
CDR3 protein: CASSSGLAGPQETQYF